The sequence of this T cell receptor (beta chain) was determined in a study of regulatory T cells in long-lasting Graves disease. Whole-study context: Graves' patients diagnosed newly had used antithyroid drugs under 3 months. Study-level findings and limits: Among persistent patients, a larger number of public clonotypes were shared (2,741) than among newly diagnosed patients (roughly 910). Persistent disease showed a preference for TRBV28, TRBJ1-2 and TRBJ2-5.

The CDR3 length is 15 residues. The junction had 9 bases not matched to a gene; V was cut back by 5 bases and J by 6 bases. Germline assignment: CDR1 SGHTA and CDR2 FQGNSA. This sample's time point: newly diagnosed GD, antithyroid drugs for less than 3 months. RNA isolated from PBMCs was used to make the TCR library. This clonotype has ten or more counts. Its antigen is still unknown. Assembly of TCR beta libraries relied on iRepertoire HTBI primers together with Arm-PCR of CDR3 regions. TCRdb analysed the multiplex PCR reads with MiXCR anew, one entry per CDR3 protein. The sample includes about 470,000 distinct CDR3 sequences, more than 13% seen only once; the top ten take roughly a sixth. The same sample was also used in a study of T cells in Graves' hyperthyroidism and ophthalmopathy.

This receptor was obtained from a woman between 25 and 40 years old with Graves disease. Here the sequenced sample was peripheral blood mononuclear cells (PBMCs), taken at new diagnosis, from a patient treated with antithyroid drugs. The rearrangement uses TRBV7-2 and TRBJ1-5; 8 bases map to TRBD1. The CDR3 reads CASSAYRGVSQPQHF. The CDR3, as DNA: TGTGCCAGCAGCGCGTACAGGGGGGTGAGTCAGCCCCAGCATTTT. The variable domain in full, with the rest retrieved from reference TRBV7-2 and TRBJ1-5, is GAGVSQSPSNKVTEKGKDVELRCDPISGHTALYWYRQSLGQGLEFLIYFQGNSAPDKSGLPSDRFSAERTGGSVSTLTIQRTQQEDSAVYLCASSAYRGVSQPQHFGDGTRLSIL.